These T cell receptor beta chains were read from a single sample in a study of blood T cell repertoires in COVID-19. This table comes from immunoSEQ multiplex PCR, and its TCRdb copy is limited to in-frame clones, with some not included. The sample records roughly 200,000 clones, more than 75% being singletons. Sample: peripheral blood. Every receptor here comes from a woman between 40 and 50 years old with COVID-19, enrolled during active disease. CDR3s leave out the opening cysteine and the closing phenylalanine or tryptophan. D genes are given only for firm matches. A row's size may be missing; if present it is once, few, many or a size class.

TRBV4-1	-	TRBJ2-7	-	ASSQGAGNVEQY
TRBV10-1	-	TRBJ2-7	-	ASSEPGKSSYEQY
TRBV10-3	TRBD1	TRBJ1-5	-	ATSLQGDQPQH
TRBV4-1	-	TRBJ1-2	once	ASSQGVGANYGYT
TRBV12-5	TRBD2	TRBJ2-5	-	ASAGTSRETQY
TRBV18	-	TRBJ1-1	-	ASSPTSGASNTEAF
TRBV11-2	-	TRBJ2-7	-	ASSLIVAYEQY
TRBV3-1/TRBV3-2	TRBD2	TRBJ2-1	-	ASSQAGGSTEQF
TRBV29-1	-	TRBJ1-2	-	SVVQALDGYT
TRBV11-2	TRBD1	TRBJ1-2	-	ASSLAVTGQFIDGYT
TRBV11-3	TRBD2	TRBJ2-3	-	AGRTTLAGRAGDTDTQY
TRBV5-4	-	TRBJ1-4	-	ASSGGAARNEKLF
TRBV10-2	-	TRBJ2-7	once	ASSESDSFTYEQY
TRBV4-2	TRBD1	TRBJ1-1	-	ASSQDGMGQGFFGF
TRBV25-1	-	TRBJ2-7	-	ASSESGGTLVEQY
TRBV5-4	-	TRBJ2-3	-	ASRSSTDTQY
TRBV6-5	-	TRBJ1-4	few	ASSWSPRNEKLF
TRBV15	-	TRBJ2-3	-	ATSRESDTQY
TRBV5-1	-	TRBJ2-3	-	ASSVQAGTSTDTQY
TRBV4-2	-	TRBJ2-7	few	ASSQVQYEQY
TRBV6-2/TRBV6-3	-	TRBJ2-7	-	ASSRTGTDTYEQY
TRBV12-3/TRBV12-4	-	TRBJ1-1	-	ASIRVINTEAF
TRBV5-5	-	TRBJ1-3	-	ASTTGSSGNTIY
TRBV18	TRBD2	TRBJ2-5	once	ASSPRLPTSGRETQY
TRBV2	-	TRBJ2-7	-	ASSRDSFSYEQY
TRBV5-1	-	TRBJ2-7	-	ASSLAGVREQY
TRBV5-6	-	TRBJ1-1	-	ASLWAGINAEAF
TRBV19	-	TRBJ2-1	-	ASSTTETRYNEQF
TRBV9	TRBD2	TRBJ2-1	-	ASSVGLAGGNGVEQF
TRBV6-5	-	TRBJ2-1	-	ASSPVAYNEQF
TRBV3-1/TRBV3-2	TRBD1	TRBJ2-2	-	ASSQVGLDRVGTGELF
TRBV5-1	-	TRBJ2-1	-	ASSSPMSSYNEQF
TRBV29-1	TRBD2	TRBJ2-1	-	SVVLAGVISYNEQF
TRBV6-5	-	TRBJ2-7	few	AAWRPSVGEQY
TRBV2	TRBD2	TRBJ2-1	-	ASRKTSFGQF
TRBV24-1	TRBD2	TRBJ2-3	-	ATRGEGPRTDTQY
TRBV11-3	TRBD1	TRBJ2-5	-	ASSSPGQGETQY
TRBV14	TRBD2	TRBJ2-2	few	ASSPRLASGGELF
TRBV5-1	-	TRBJ2-7	-	ASSLAGGANEQY
TRBV10-3	-	TRBJ2-1	-	AISESVRLANEQF
TRBV3-1/TRBV3-2	TRBD1	TRBJ1-2	-	ASSRQGAGDGYT
TRBV25-1	TRBD1	TRBJ1-1	few	ASGRTGPNTEAF
TRBV5-1	TRBD1	TRBJ2-7	-	ASSPGGSISSYEQY
TRBV3-1/TRBV3-2	-	TRBJ1-1	once	ASSQRLRETEAF
TRBV6-5	-	TRBJ1-2	few	ASSPDTSNYGYT
TRBV3-1/TRBV3-2	TRBD2	TRBJ2-2	-	ASSQDRGSGGSGELF
TRBV18	-	TRBJ1-4	-	ASSSVSGLVEKLF
TRBV15	-	TRBJ2-3	-	ATSRAISSTDTQY
TRBV5-1	TRBD1	TRBJ1-2	once	ASSADREDGYT
TRBV14	TRBD2	TRBJ2-3	once	ASSQATGLAGLDTQY
TRBV4-1	TRBD1	TRBJ2-7	-	ASSQVGTGVSYEQY
TRBV27	-	TRBJ2-7	once	ASSWGVRYEQY